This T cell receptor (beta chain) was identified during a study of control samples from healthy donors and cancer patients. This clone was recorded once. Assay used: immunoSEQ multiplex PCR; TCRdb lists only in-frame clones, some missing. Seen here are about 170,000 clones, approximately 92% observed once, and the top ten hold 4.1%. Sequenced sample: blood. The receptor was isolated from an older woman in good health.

Written as DNA, the CDR3 is TGTGCCAGCAGCCCAGACGCCGCCGGCCCCCAGCATTTT. It specifies CASSPDAAGPQHF. This rearrangement joins TRBV7-2 to TRBJ1-5; D not certain. CDR1 is SGHTA, CDR2 FQGNSA, per germline. V was clipped by 5 bases and J by 10 bases, with 15 bases between them. The CDR3 is made up of 13 amino acids.